This T cell receptor beta chain was found in a study of CD8 T cells in ankylosing spondylitis. Study-level points and caveats: For ankylosing spondylitis blood, a TCR beta motif of about eight highly homologous variants appeared characteristic. Peripheral blood samples showed relatively rare disease-linked clones, and these clones were CD8+.

TCRdb reprocessed the 5' RACE reads with MiXCR, giving one entry per CDR3 protein. Of a few hundred thousand distinct CDR3 sequences in the sample, around a tenth are singletons; the top ten hold about 10%. Comment on this clonotype: The antigen remains undetermined.

V lost 2 bases and J lost 2; bases outside the gene matches: 8. This CDR3 is built from 16 residues. In germline, CDR1 is SGHRS, CDR2 YFSETQ. Sequencing used blood, either unsorted or a sorted T cell fraction (not recorded which). The clonotype comes from a female donor with ankylosing spondylitis or in good health (not recorded which). The rearrangement joins TRBV5-1 to TRBJ2-7; 9 nucleotides align to TRBD2. CDR3 protein: CASSFESGRLTYEQYF. DNA of the CDR3: TGCGCCAGCAGCTTTGAGAGCGGGAGGCTCACCTACGAGCAGTACTTC.